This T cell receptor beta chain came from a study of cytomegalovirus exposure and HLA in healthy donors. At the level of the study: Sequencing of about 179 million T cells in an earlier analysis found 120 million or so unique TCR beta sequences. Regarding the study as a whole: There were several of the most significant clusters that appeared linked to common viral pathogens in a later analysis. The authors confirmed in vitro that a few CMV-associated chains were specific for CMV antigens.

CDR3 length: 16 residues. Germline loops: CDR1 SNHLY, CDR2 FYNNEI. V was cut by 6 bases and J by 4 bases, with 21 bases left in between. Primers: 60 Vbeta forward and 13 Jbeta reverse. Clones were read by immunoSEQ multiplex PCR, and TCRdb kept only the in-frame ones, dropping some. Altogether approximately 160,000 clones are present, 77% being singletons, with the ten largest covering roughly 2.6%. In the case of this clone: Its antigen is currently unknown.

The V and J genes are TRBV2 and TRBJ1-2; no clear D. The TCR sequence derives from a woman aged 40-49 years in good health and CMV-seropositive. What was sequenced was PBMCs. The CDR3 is CASRGGDLRSGYGYTF. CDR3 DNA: TGTGCCAGCAGGGGAGGAGACCTACGCAGCGGCTATGGCTACACCTTC.